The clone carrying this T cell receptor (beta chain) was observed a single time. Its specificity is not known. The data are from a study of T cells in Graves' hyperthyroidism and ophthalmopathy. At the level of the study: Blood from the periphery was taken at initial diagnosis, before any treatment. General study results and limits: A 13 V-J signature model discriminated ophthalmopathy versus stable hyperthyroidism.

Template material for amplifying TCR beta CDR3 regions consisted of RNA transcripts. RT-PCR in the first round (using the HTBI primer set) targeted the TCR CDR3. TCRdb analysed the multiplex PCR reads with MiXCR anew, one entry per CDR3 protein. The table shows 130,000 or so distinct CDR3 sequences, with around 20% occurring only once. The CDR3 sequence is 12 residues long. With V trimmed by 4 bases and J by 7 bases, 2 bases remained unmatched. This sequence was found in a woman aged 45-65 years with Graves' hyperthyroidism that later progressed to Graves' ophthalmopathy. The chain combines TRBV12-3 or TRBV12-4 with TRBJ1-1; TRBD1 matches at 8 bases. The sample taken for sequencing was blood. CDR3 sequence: CASSSTGGEAFF. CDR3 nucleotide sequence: TGTGCCAGCAGTTCTACAGGGGGTGAAGCTTTCTTT.